The TCR beta chain described here comes from a study of blood T cell repertoires in COVID-19. Across the study: Nucleic acid was either cDNA or gDNA, and it came from T cells, B-cell-depleted T cells, or PBMCs.

CDR3 size: 13 residues. Germline V gives CDR1 MNHNY, CDR2 SVGAGI (reference sequence). Trimming removed 4 bases from V and 4 bases from J, with 10 bases in between. This table comes from immunoSEQ multiplex PCR, and its TCRdb copy is limited to in-frame clones, with some not included. This table has 150,000 to 200,000 clones, roughly 91% appearing once. It was during active infection that Seattle patients were enrolled and then longitudinally followed. The sequence was obtained from a man between 18 and 35 years old with COVID-19, enrolled during active disease. The J gene is TRBJ1-2, the V gene TRBV6-6; D is perhaps TRBD1 (5 bases). Sequencing input: peripheral blood. The CDR3 loop is CASSSSGGYGYTF. The CDR3 coding sequence is TGTGCCAGCAGTTCATCCGGGGGCTATGGCTACACCTTC.